These 10 T cell receptor beta chains were sequenced from one sample in a study of T-cell reconstitution after alpha-beta-depleted transplantation in children. It was with unique molecular identifiers that the TCRbeta library was prepared. TCRdb itself ran the PCR reads through MiXCR, one entry per CDR3 protein. Found here are hundreds of thousands of distinct CDR3 sequences, under 9.5% of them singletons; the top ten hold over 5.5%. The sequenced sample was PBMCs from the stem cell graft donor, obtained from the stem cell graft. The receptor set was obtained from a human donor who donated a stem cell graft to a child with acute lymphoblastic leukemia.

The chain links TRBV5-1 to TRBJ2-3; TRBD2 matches 10 bases. The V segment lost 1 base and the J segment 9 bases; nucleotides outside the gene matches: 8. Germline V gene lookup returns CDR1 SGHRS and CDR2 YFSETQ. The CDR3 consists of 15 residues. In DNA form, the CDR3 reads TGCGCCAGCAGCTTGTCTCTAGCGGGGGAGGAAACGCAGTATTTT. Translating gives CASSLSLAGEETQYF.

This clonotype was seen a handful of times. V and J are TRBV6-6 and TRBJ2-1, with 8 bases aligning to TRBD2. The CDR3 consists of 12 residues. The germline gives CDR1 MNHNY, CDR2 SVGAGI (reference sequence). J lost 8 bases, V lost 5 bases, and 2 bases had no gene match. CDR3 sequence (DNA): TGTGCCAGCAGTCCCGGGGGGGATGAGCAGTTCTTC. It specifies CASSPGGDEQFF.

This clonotype occurred many times. The chain carries TRBV12-3 or TRBV12-4 and TRBJ1-4, with 9 nucleotides matching TRBD1. With V trimmed by 6 bases and J by 8 bases, 7 bases remained unmatched. The CDR3 totals 14 residues. The CDR3 DNA reads TGTGCCAGCAGCCAGGGACAGGGAGGGGAAAAACTGTTTTTT. It encodes CASSQGQGGEKLFF.

This clonotype occurred many times. The V and J genes are TRBV7-8 and TRBJ2-7; 7 positions agree with TRBD1. The CDR3 has 18 residues. CDR1 SGHVS and CDR2 FQNEAQ come from the germline V gene. V dropped 4 bases and J dropped 3; count of bases not matched to a gene: 18. This chain's CDR3 is CASSSFPLGTAPNYEQYF. The CDR3 DNA reads as TGTGCCAGCAGCTCATTCCCCTTAGGGACAGCCCCCAACTACGAGCAGTACTTC.

CDR3 loop: CASSLSRGTQHF. DNA of the CDR3: TGTGCCAGCAGTTTAAGTAGGGGGACCCAGCATTTT. The chain joins TRBV12-3 or TRBV12-4 to TRBJ1-5; possibly TRBD1 for D (6 bases). Trimming cost V 2 bases and J 11 bases, with 10 bases left between them. There are 12 residues in the CDR3.

There are many counts of this clonotype. The chain uses TRBV30 and TRBJ1-5, with 10 bases identical to TRBD1. Looked up from germline, CDR1 is GTSNPN and CDR2 is SVGIG (reference sequence). The CDR3 sequence is 13 residues long. Trimming took 5 bases from V and 5 from J; bases not matched to a gene: 3. CDR3 sequence (DNA): TGTGCCTGGGGACAGGGGGAGGATCAGCCCCAGCATTTT. This codes for CAWGQGEDQPQHF.

There are a few counts of this clonotype. This rearrangement joins TRBV3-1 to TRBJ2-1, with 7 bases matching TRBD2. CDR3 length: 14 residues. J was trimmed by 9 bases and V by 2 bases; bases with no gene match: 7. Looked up from germline, CDR1 is LGHDT and CDR2 is YNNKEL (reference sequence). Here the CDR3 DNA reads TGTGCCAGCAGCCAATTTCGACTAGCCGTTGAGCAGTTCTTC. It specifies CASSQFRLAVEQFF.

The chain employs TRBV10-3 and TRBJ2-5; a weak D match, TRBD1 (6 bases). Per germline, CDR1 ENHRY and CDR2 SYGVKD. This CDR3 is built from 13 residues. The germline V and J ends were trimmed by 6 bases and 3 bases, with 11 bases remaining between them. The CDR3 sequence is CAIRKQGEETQYF. DNA of the CDR3: TGTGCCATCAGAAAACAGGGTGAAGAGACCCAGTACTTC.

This clonotype was recorded at least ten times. The rearrangement joins TRBV12-3 or TRBV12-4 to TRBJ2-2, with TRBD1 as a possible D gene (5 bases). This CDR3 has 16 residues. V lost 3 bases to trimming and J lost 2 bases, with 13 bases between them. The CDR3 spells CASSFPPWGNTGELFF. The CDR3 region has the DNA TGTGCCAGCAGTTTCCCTCCCTGGGGCAACACCGGGGAGCTGTTTTTT.

This clonotype was found a few times. This rearrangement joins TRBV12-3 or TRBV12-4 to TRBJ1-5, with TRBD1 matching over 11 bases. The CDR3 length is 16 residues. The J segment lost 0 bases and the V segment lost 7 bases, leaving 5 bases of the junction unmatched. The CDR3 bases are TGTGCCAGCAAGGTAGGGACAGGGGGTAGCAATCAGCCCCAGCATTTT. The encoded protein is CASKVGTGGSNQPQHF.